The entry below gives a single T cell receptor (beta chain) sequence along with its context. The CDR3 is made up of 14 amino acids. Trimming took 2 bases from V and 5 from J, leaving 12 bases between them. Germline-derived CDR1 and CDR2 are GTSNPN and SVGIG (reference sequence). This entry belongs to a study of human T cells and chemical hapten exposure. The wider study: In the sensitization step, 2% DPC was placed on approximately 2 cm by approximately 2 cm of upper inner arm skin.

The time point here: patch test 3, about 24 weeks after DPC sensitization. Indicated treatment: therapeutic diphenylcyclopropenone sensitization with weekly scalp DPC. The authors' processing: Individual samples carried between roughly 23,224 and 700,000 TCRs, with some 100,000 as the median. In TCRdb, the RACE reads were re-called with MiXCR into one record per CDR3 protein. The authors' filters were not applied to this entry. Of fewer than 200,000 distinct CDR3 sequences listed, about a quarter are singletons. The sequence derives from a woman between 18 and 29 years old with alopecia areata. Some clones in this sample may be carry-over from other donors' samples. The sequencing used whole blood, collected in connection with sensitization to the hapten diphenylcyclopropenone (DPC). V is TRBV30 and J is TRBJ2-2, with D unresolved. For the CDR3, the DNA is TGTGCCTGGAGTTTTATCGACAATACCGGGGAGCTGTTTTTT. This encodes CAWSFIDNTGELFF.